This TCR beta chain was sequenced during a study of shared clonotypes between healthy human individuals. Study information: The cohort had two women and a few men, ages 18 to 49. Used for every donor were three CD4 naive, three CD4 memory, two CD8 naive and one CD8 memory plate.

Terminally differentiated effector memory CD45RA+ cells were excluded from the naive CD8 cells, which were CD45RO-negative and positively selected for CCR7. HIV-negative, healthy adults without recent acute infections or vaccinations were the donors. The V and J ends lost 6 bases and 6 bases respectively, with 9 bases between them. Germline V gene sequence: CDR1 KGHSH, CDR2 LQKENI. The length of the CDR3 is 11 residues. Data came from immunoSEQ multiplex PCR; TCRdb stores just in-frame clones and leaves some out. Of around 2.1 million clones in the sample, approximately 94% are singletons; the top ten hold 1.5% to 2%.

This TCR was sampled from a man aged 18 to 30 in good health. Some clones in this sample may be carry-over from other donors' samples. J is TRBJ2-7 and V is TRBV18; a weak D match, TRBD2 (6 bases). The specimen was naive CD8+ T cells from PBMCs. The CDR3 region is CASSRGVEQYF. The CDR3 DNA reads TGTGCCAGCTCCCGCGGGGTCGAGCAGTACTTC.